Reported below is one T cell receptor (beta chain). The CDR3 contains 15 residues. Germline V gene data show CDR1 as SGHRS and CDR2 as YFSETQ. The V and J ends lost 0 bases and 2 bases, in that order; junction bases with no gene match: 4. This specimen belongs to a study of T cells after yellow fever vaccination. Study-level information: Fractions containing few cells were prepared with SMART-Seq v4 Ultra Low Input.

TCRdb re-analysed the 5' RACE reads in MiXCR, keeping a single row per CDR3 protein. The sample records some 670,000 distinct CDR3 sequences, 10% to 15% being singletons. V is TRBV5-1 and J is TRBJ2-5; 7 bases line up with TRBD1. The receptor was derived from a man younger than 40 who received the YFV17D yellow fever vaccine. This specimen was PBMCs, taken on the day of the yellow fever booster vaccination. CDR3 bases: TGCGCCAGCAGCTTGGGGGACAGCCAACAAGAGACCCAGTACTTC. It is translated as CASSLGDSQQETQYF.